The clone carrying this T cell receptor beta chain was recorded a few times. What was sequenced were expressed TCRB transcripts, since all of the isolated RNA had been reverse transcribed. Using immunoSEQ multiplex PCR, the repertoire was profiled, and TCRdb retains in-frame clones only, with some absent. The table lists fewer than 150,000 clones, 6.9% of them singletons, with more than 1.1% in the top ten. This CDR3 is 16 amino acids long. Trimming took 5 bases from V and 8 from J; bases not matched to a gene: 14. CDR1 is SEHNR, CDR2 FQNEAQ, per germline (reference sequence). This sample stems from a study of beta chain features in type 1 diabetes. CD45RO/CCR7/CD25/CD127/CD95/CD27 separated CD4+ naive, central memory, regulatory and stem cell-like memory cells by sorting.

The sample comprised central memory CD4+ T cells from blood. This chain joins TRBV7-9 and TRBJ2-1; 8 nucleotides align to TRBD1. The sequence was obtained from a woman aged 30 to 39 in good health. The CDR3 loop is CASSDRTGSAADEQFF. CDR3 nucleotides: TGTGCCAGCAGCGACCGGACAGGGTCTGCCGCCGATGAGCAGTTCTTC.